The rows below give T cell receptor beta chains drawn from one sample of a study of blood T cell repertoires in COVID-19. TCRdb's copy holds only in-frame clones and misses some; the assay was immunoSEQ multiplex PCR. Counted here are 90,000 or so clones, 70% to 90% occurring once; the ten biggest clones make up 18%. The sample was peripheral blood. Receptors were obtained from a woman in her fifties or sixties with COVID-19, enrolled during active disease. Each CDR3 is given with its conserved first and last residue. Fields, in order: D gene, V gene, J gene, clone size, CDR3 protein, CDR3 DNA. D genes are given only for firm matches. The size of a clone is reported for some rows only, either as once, few or many, or as a class for expanded clones.

>TRBD1|TRBV2|TRBJ2-1|NA
CASSTRDRDGNEQFF
TGTGCCAGCAGTACCCGGGACAGGGATGGTAATGAGCAGTTCTTC
>TRBD1|TRBV2|TRBJ1-4|NA
CASTGTGEEKLFF
TGTGCCAGCACCGGGACAGGGGAAGAAAAACTGTTTTTT
>NA|TRBV4-2|TRBJ2-1|NA
CASSQQGRRSSYNEQFF
TGTGCCAGCAGCCAGCAAGGCCGGAGGAGCTCCTACAATGAGCAGTTCTTC
>NA|TRBV30|TRBJ1-2|NA
CAWSTVLGSNYGYTF
TGTGCCTGGAGCACCGTCCTCGGTTCTAACTATGGCTACACCTTC
>TRBD1|TRBV6-5|TRBJ2-7|NA
CACSGGREQYF
TGTGCCTGCTCAGGGGGCCGCGAGCAGTACTTC
>TRBD1|TRBV5-1|TRBJ1-1|NA
CASSLQGDTEAFF
TGCGCCAGCAGCTTGCAGGGGGACACTGAAGCTTTCTTT
>TRBD1|TRBV29-1|TRBJ2-2|NA
CSARQGRDTGELFF
TGCAGCGCCCGACAGGGTCGGGACACCGGGGAGCTGTTTTTT
>TRBD2|TRBV3-1/TRBV3-2|TRBJ2-5|once
CASSQVGGGQETQYF
TGTGCCAGCAGCCAAGTCGGGGGGGGCCAAGAGACCCAGTACTTC
>TRBD2|TRBV11-2|TRBJ2-7|NA
CASSRGLAGGSSYEQYF
TGTGCCAGCAGCCGTGGACTAGCGGGGGGGAGCTCCTACGAGCAGTACTTC
>TRBD2|TRBV14|TRBJ2-1|NA
CASSPLGGGEFF
TGTGCCAGCAGCCCGCTAGGCGGGGGAGAGTTCTTC
>NA|TRBV19|TRBJ2-1|NA
CASSIGEYNEQFF
TGTGCCAGTAGTATTGGAGAGTACAATGAGCAGTTCTTC
>NA|TRBV4-1|TRBJ2-7|NA
CASSQDRGFREQYF
TGCGCCAGCAGCCAAGATAGGGGCTTCAGGGAGCAGTACTTC
>NA|TRBV12-5|TRBJ1-1|NA
CASGGANQAEAFF
TGTGCTAGTGGGGGAGCTAATCAAGCTGAAGCTTTCTTT
>NA|TRBV10-2|TRBJ1-2|NA
CASRWREGEDYGYTF
TGCGCCAGCAGATGGAGGGAGGGTGAGGACTATGGCTACACCTTC
>TRBD1|TRBV3-1/TRBV3-2|TRBJ1-2|NA
CASSPGTGANYGYTF
TGTGCCAGCAGCCCCGGGACAGGGGCTAACTATGGCTACACCTTC
>NA|TRBV7-9|TRBJ1-1|NA
CASSSRGANTEAFF
TGTGCCAGCAGCTCCCGCGGCGCGAACACTGAAGCTTTCTTT
>TRBD1|TRBV27|TRBJ2-1|NA
CASSKDREIGSEQFF
TGTGCCAGCAGCAAAGACAGGGAAATCGGCAGTGAGCAGTTCTTC
>NA|TRBV19|TRBJ1-1|once
CASSIRQVGTEAFF
TGTGCCAGTAGTATTAGGCAGGTGGGCACTGAAGCTTTCTTT
>TRBD1|TRBV7-2|TRBJ1-1|once
CASNLDRGNTEAFF
TGTGCCAGCAACCTGGACAGGGGGAACACTGAAGCTTTCTTT
>NA|TRBV7-8|TRBJ2-7|NA
CASAPRETSYEQYF
TGTGCCAGCGCCCCCCGGGAAACCTCCTACGAGCAGTACTTC
>NA|TRBV18|TRBJ1-5|NA
CASSPGRDAQPQHF
TGTGCCAGCTCACCAGGCAGGGATGCTCAGCCCCAGCATTTT
>TRBD1|TRBV4-3|TRBJ1-2|NA
CASSQDAGTGDYGYTF
TGCGCCAGCAGCCAAGATGCCGGGACAGGGGACTATGGCTACACCTTC
>NA|TRBV6-5|TRBJ2-3|NA
CASSYWSADTQYF
TGTGCCAGCAGTTACTGGAGTGCAGATACGCAGTATTTT
>TRBD2|TRBV27|TRBJ2-7|NA
CASSRLADYEQYF
TGTGCCAGCAGTCGACTAGCGGACTACGAGCAGTACTTC
>NA|TRBV6-2/TRBV6-3|TRBJ2-7|NA
CASSSPLSSYEQYF
TGTGCCAGCAGCTCCCCGCTATCTTCCTACGAGCAGTACTTC
>TRBD2|TRBV5-1|TRBJ2-5|NA
CASSPGTSGGQTQYF
TGCGCCAGCAGCCCGGGGACTAGCGGGGGCCAGACCCAGTACTTC
>TRBD1|TRBV7-6|TRBJ1-4|NA
CASSPYPGTGGAKLFF
TGTGCCAGCAGCCCCTACCCCGGTACAGGGGGCGCGAAACTGTTTTTT
>NA|TRBV18|TRBJ1-5|NA
CASSTETEQPQHF
TGTGCCAGCTCCACAGAAACAGAGCAGCCCCAGCATTTT
>NA|TRBV6-5|TRBJ1-4|NA
CASRPGDRTNEKLFF
TGTGCCAGCAGACCGGGGGACCGAACTAATGAAAAACTGTTTTTT
>TRBD1|TRBV28|TRBJ1-2|NA
CATYGTGGRGYTF
TGTGCCACTTATGGGACAGGGGGACGTGGCTACACCTTC
>NA|TRBV20-1|TRBJ2-3|NA
CSASLGLPTDTQYF
TGCAGTGCTAGTCTCGGACTACCCACAGATACGCAGTATTTT
>NA|TRBV19|TRBJ1-2|NA
CASSINHREGVNYGYTF
TGTGCCAGTAGTATCAACCATCGGGAGGGAGTTAACTATGGCTACACCTTC
>NA|TRBV18|TRBJ2-7|NA
CASSPGQGEQYF
TGTGCCAGCTCACCGGGCCAGGGCGAGCAGTACTTC
>TRBD1|TRBV30|TRBJ1-4|NA
CAWSAYRGNEKLFF
TGTGCCTGGAGTGCCTACAGGGGTAATGAAAAACTGTTTTTT
>NA|TRBV19|TRBJ1-1|NA
CASSIGIGTQNTEAFF
TGTGCCAGTAGTATAGGGATTGGGACACAGAACACTGAAGCTTTCTTT
>NA|TRBV30|TRBJ2-7|NA
CAWNRVPSYEQYF
TGTGCCTGGAATCGGGTACCCTCCTACGAGCAGTACTTC
>NA|TRBV19|TRBJ1-1|NA
CASRGQNTEAFF
TGTGCCAGTAGGGGACAGAACACTGAAGCTTTCTTT
>TRBD1|TRBV28|TRBJ1-5|NA
CASKQGDRDQPQHF
TGTGCCAGCAAACAGGGCGACAGGGATCAGCCCCAGCATTTT
>NA|TRBV9|TRBJ1-3|NA
CASSAGGVSGNTIYF
TGTGCCAGCAGCGCCGGAGGGGTCTCTGGAAACACCATATATTTT
>NA|TRBV27|TRBJ1-4|NA
CASSRVTNEKLFF
TGTGCCAGCAGCAGGGTGACTAATGAAAAACTGTTTTTT
>NA|TRBV7-2|TRBJ2-6|NA
CASSPTGGSGANVLTF
TGTGCCAGCAGCCCCACGGGCGGGTCTGGGGCCAACGTCCTGACTTTC
>NA|TRBV9|TRBJ2-3|NA
CASSDGQTSTDTQYF
TGTGCCAGCAGTGACGGACAGACTAGCACAGATACGCAGTATTTT
>TRBD1|TRBV5-1|TRBJ2-7|NA
CASSPGQGNEQYF
TGCGCCAGCAGCCCAGGACAGGGCAACGAGCAGTACTTC
>TRBD2|TRBV4-3|TRBJ2-1|NA
CASSQGGGAANEQFF
TGCGCCAGCAGCCAAGGCGGGGGGGCCGCGAATGAGCAGTTCTTC
>NA|TRBV7-3|TRBJ2-2|NA
CASSLQGNTGELFF
TGTGCCAGCAGCTTACAGGGGAACACCGGGGAGCTGTTTTTT
>NA|TRBV7-2|TRBJ1-1|NA
CASSTTRGGTEAFF
TGTGCCAGCAGCACCACTCGGGGGGGGACTGAAGCTTTCTTT
>NA|TRBV4-3|TRBJ1-6|NA
CASSQRQDYNSPLHF
TGCGCCAGCAGCCAGCGACAGGACTATAATTCACCCCTCCACTTT
>NA|TRBV4-1|TRBJ1-2|NA
CASSQVGGYGYTF
TGCGCCAGCAGCCAAGTGGGGGGTTATGGCTACACCTTC
>NA|TRBV21-1|TRBJ2-5|NA
CASSAKPGLAGGRVLGETQYF
TGTGCCAGCAGCGCGAAACCGGGACTAGCGGGGGGGCGAGTTTTAGGAGAGACCCAGTACTTC
>NA|TRBV18|TRBJ2-1|NA
CASLNRRGGHNEQFF
TGTGCCAGCCTCAATCGGAGGGGGGGCCACAATGAGCAGTTCTTC
>NA|TRBV12-2|TRBJ2-7|NA
CASRPTGGYSYEQYF
TGTGCAAGTCGCCCGACAGGGGGCTACTCCTACGAGCAGTACTTC
>NA|TRBV7-9|TRBJ1-2|NA
CASSPNREYGYTF
TGTGCCAGCAGCCCCAACAGGGAATATGGCTACACCTTC
>NA|TRBV30|TRBJ1-6|once
CAWSVSPEDSPLHF
TGTGCCTGGAGTGTATCCCCAGAAGATTCACCCCTCCACTTT
>NA|TRBV30|TRBJ1-4|NA
CAWSVPDYEKLFF
TGTGCCTGGAGTGTACCCGACTATGAAAAACTGTTTTTT
>NA|TRBV27|TRBJ2-7|NA
CASSLSLTRSNPYEQYF
TGTGCCAGCAGTTTATCGTTAACGAGATCAAACCCCTACGAGCAGTACTTC
>NA|TRBV19|TRBJ1-4|NA
CASSMFSRGEEKLFF
TGTGCCAGTAGTATGTTCAGCAGGGGTGAGGAAAAACTGTTTTTT
>NA|TRBV5-8|TRBJ1-6|few
CASSLAGANSPLHF
TGTGCCAGCAGCTTGGCAGGGGCTAATTCACCCCTCCACTTT